One sample yielded the 8 T cell receptor beta chains listed below, sequenced in a study of T cell repertoires in cytomegalovirus infection. From the reads, TCRdb called clonotypes with MiXCR, one entry per CDR3 protein. The sample yields hundreds of thousands of distinct CDR3 sequences, roughly a sixth seen once. Sequencing used PBMCs. The receptors shown here come from a human donor in good health (CMV status not recorded). Some clones in this sample may be carry-over from other donors' samples.

The chain couples TRBV7-2 to TRBJ2-3; 9 bases line up with TRBD2. The junction had 8 bases not matched to a gene; V was cut back by 2 bases and J by 5 bases. The CDR3 loop spans 16 amino acids. Germline CDR1 and CDR2: SGHTA and FQGNSA. The CDR3 is CASSLRAGGAGDTQYF. In DNA, the CDR3 is TGTGCCAGCAGCTTAAGGGCGGGGGGGGCCGGAGATACGCAGTATTTT.

The sample holds a few counts of this clonotype. CDR3 amino acids: CASSPLGGRSYEQYF. The CDR3 DNA reads TGTGCCAGCAGTCCCCTCGGGGGTCGTTCCTACGAGCAGTACTTC. V gene TRBV28 combines with J gene TRBJ2-7; possible D gene TRBD2, 6 bases. Trimming took off 5 bases at V and 1 base at J, with 15 bases between the two ends. The CDR3 is made up of 15 amino acids. Germline values: CDR1 MDHEN, CDR2 SYDVKM.

In its sample, this clonotype is large. This chain uses TRBV28 with TRBJ2-3, with D perhaps matching TRBD2 (5 bases). Germline assignment: CDR1 MDHEN and CDR2 SYDVKM. The CDR3 totals 18 residues. Trimming shortened V by 2 bases and J by 1 base, and 19 bases separated the two germline ends. CDR3: CASSLEDLGPLGTDTQYF. CDR3 DNA: TGTGCCAGCAGTTTAGAGGACTTAGGGCCTTTGGGCACAGATACGCAGTATTTT.

This clonotype was counted only a few times. The CDR3 spells CASSPDKWSNYGYTF. The CDR3 region has the DNA TGTGCCAGCAGCCCCGACAAGTGGAGCAACTATGGCTACACCTTC. The V gene is TRBV9, the J gene TRBJ1-2; D gene unclear. Trimming pared 4 bases from V and 2 bases from J, leaving 15 bases between. CDR3 length equals 15 residues. Germline CDR1 is SGDLS and CDR2 is YYNGEE.

This clonotype was counted a few times. The chain employs TRBV28 and TRBJ2-5; 8 bases align to TRBD2. The CDR3 extends over 15 amino acids. The V gene's germline CDR1 is MDHEN and CDR2 SYDVKM. J was trimmed by 2 bases and V by 6 bases; bases with no gene match: 8. The CDR3 protein is CASRAGGSGQETQYF. The CDR3, as DNA: TGTGCCAGCAGGGCGGGGGGTAGCGGACAAGAGACCCAGTACTTC.

The chain combines TRBV12-3 or TRBV12-4 with TRBJ1-5; maybe TRBD1 (5 bases). The CDR3 covers 13 residues. Trimming left V 3 bases short and J 5 bases short, with 8 bases between. DNA of the CDR3: TGTGCCAGCAGTTTTCAGGGATATCAGCCCCAGCATTTT. It codes for CASSFQGYQPQHF.

This clonotype has a handful of counts. CDR3 sequence (DNA): TGTGCCAGCAGTTACTCGAGGGGGGCGGAAGATACGCAGTATTTT. Its protein product is CASSYSRGAEDTQYF. The J gene is TRBJ2-3, the V gene TRBV6-5; D may be TRBD1 or TRBD2 (6 bases each). The germline V and J ends were trimmed by 0 bases and 5 bases, with 12 bases remaining between them. The length of the CDR3 is 15 residues. Germline-derived CDR1 and CDR2 are MNHEY and SVGAGI.

This clonotype was seen only a few times. The V and J genes are TRBV6-5 and TRBJ1-5, with D tentatively TRBD1 (5 bases). The CDR3 runs to 16 residues. Per germline, CDR1 MNHEY and CDR2 SVGAGI. The V and J ends lost 5 bases and 1 base respectively, with 15 bases between them. In DNA, the CDR3 is TGTGCCAGCAGTCCGCAGGGTAGTTTAAGCAATCAGCCCCAGCATTTT. Amino acids: CASSPQGSLSNQPQHF.